The clone carrying this T cell receptor beta chain was counted between two and nine times. Its cognate antigen is unknown. Using a J-beta primer mix together with a sample-barcoded 5' primer, a second PCR was run for roughly 6 to 12 cycles. Using its own MiXCR run on the 5' RACE reads, TCRdb lists one record per CDR3 protein. Here the sample spans roughly 1,700,000 distinct CDR3 sequences, about 28% being singletons. The data were obtained in a study of blood T cells in healthy people across ages. V lost 0 bases to trimming and J lost 2 bases, with 5 bases between them. CDR3 length: 14 residues. Germline-derived CDR1 and CDR2 are MDHEN and SYDVKM. Overall study results and limits: Unsorted PBMC input precluded a conclusive naive versus antigen-experienced comparison.

The sample consisted of blood. The rearrangement links TRBV28 to TRBJ1-3; perhaps TRBD1 as D (5 bases). This receptor was obtained from a woman aged 25 to 39 in good health. CDR3 in DNA: TGTGCCAGCAGTTTATGGGGGGCTGGAAACACCATATATTTT. Its translation is CASSLWGAGNTIYF.